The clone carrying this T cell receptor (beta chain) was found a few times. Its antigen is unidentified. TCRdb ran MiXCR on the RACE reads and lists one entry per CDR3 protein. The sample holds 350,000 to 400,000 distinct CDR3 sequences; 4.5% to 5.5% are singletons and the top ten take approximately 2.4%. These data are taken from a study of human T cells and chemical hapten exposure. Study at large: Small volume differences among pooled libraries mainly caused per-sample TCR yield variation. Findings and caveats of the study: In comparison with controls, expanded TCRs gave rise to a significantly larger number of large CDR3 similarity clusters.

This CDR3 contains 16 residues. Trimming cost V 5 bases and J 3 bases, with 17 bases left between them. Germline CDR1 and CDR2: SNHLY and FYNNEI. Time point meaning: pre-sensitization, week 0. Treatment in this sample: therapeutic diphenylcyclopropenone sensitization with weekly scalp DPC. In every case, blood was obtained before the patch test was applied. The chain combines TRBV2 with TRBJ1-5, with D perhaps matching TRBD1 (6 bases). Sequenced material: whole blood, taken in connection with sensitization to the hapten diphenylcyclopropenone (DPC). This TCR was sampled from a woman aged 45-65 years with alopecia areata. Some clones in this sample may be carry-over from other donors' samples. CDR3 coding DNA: TGTGCCAGCAGTTTCTATCAGGGGAGGGACAATCAGCCCCAGCATTTT. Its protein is CASSFYQGRDNQPQHF. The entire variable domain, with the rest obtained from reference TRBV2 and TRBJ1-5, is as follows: EPEVTQTPSHQVTQMGQEVILRCVPISNHLYFYWYRQILGQKVEFLVSFYNNEISEKSEIFDDQFSVERPDGSNFTLKIRSTKLEDSAMYFCASSFYQGRDNQPQHFGDGTRLSIL.